Below, 7 T cell receptor beta chains from the same sample are listed, as sequenced in a study of radiotherapy plus CTLA-4 blockade in lung cancer. Assay: immunoSEQ multiplex PCR; the TCRdb copy retains only in-frame clones and omits some. The sample has about 14,000 clones, 80% to 90% seen once. The source material was peripheral blood, sampled from a patient treated with radiotherapy plus ipilimumab. The origin of the receptors is a human donor with non-small cell lung cancer that progressed on radiotherapy plus ipilimumab. Some clones in this sample may be carry-over from other donors' samples.

The chain carries TRBV6-5 and TRBJ1-4; D ambiguous. CDR1 and CDR2 from the germline V gene are MNHEY and SVGAGI. CDR3 length: 13 amino acids. V dropped 6 bases and J dropped 4 bases, with 9 bases sitting between them. The CDR3, as DNA: TGTGCCAGCAGCGGGGTCAGTAATGAAAAACTGTTTTTT. Translating it yields CASSGVSNEKLFF.

This clone showed up just once. The gene calls are TRBV11-2 and TRBJ1-2; possible D gene TRBD1, 5 bases. The CDR3 sequence is 12 residues long. The V gene's germline CDR1 is SGHAT and CDR2 FQNNGV. Trimming removed 5 bases at V and 6 bases at J, with 10 bases between. The CDR3 DNA reads as TGTGCCAGCAGCCCTACGGGGGATGGCTACACCTTC. Its translation is CASSPTGDGYTF.

V and J are TRBV12-5 and TRBJ2-3; 9 nucleotides line up with TRBD1. This CDR3 is 16 amino acids long. Germline V gene lookup returns CDR1 LGHNT and CDR2 FRNRAP. V trimming: 0 bases; J trimming: 4 bases; junction bases outside the gene matches: 5. The CDR3 nucleotides read TGTGCTAGTGGTTTGGTACGGGGACAGGGAGCAGATACGCAGTATTTT. Its translation is CASGLVRGQGADTQYF.

This clone has a single count. This rearrangement joins TRBV5-1 to TRBJ2-3, with a weak D call TRBD2 (6 bases). The length of the CDR3 is 16 residues. Germline CDR1 reads SGHRS; CDR2 reads YFSETQ. Trimming shortened V by 0 bases and J by 3 bases, and 14 bases separated the two germline ends. CDR3 loop: CASSLAAGPETDTQYF. For the CDR3, the DNA is TGCGCCAGCAGCTTGGCCGCGGGACCAGAAACAGATACGCAGTATTTT.

This clone is a singleton in its sample. This rearrangement joins TRBV11-2 to TRBJ1-2; TRBD1 aligns across 10 bases. Germline lookup yields CDR1 SGHAT and CDR2 FQNNGV. The CDR3 is made up of 19 amino acids. Trimming took 6 bases from V and 0 from J; bases not matched to a gene: 16. The CDR3 region has the DNA TGTGCCAGCAGACATACGACCGGGACAGGGGCTTTAGCTAACTATGGCTACACCTTC. This sequence encodes CASRHTTGTGALANYGYTF.

V is TRBV5-1 and J is TRBJ1-2, with 8 bases aligning to TRBD1. The CDR3 totals 17 residues. CDR1 is SGHRS, CDR2 YFSETQ, per germline. Trimming took 4 bases from V and 6 from J; bases not matched to a gene: 17. The CDR3 DNA reads TGCGCCAGCAGCCGCAATGTCAGGGGGCATCAGCTTAATGGCTACACCTTC. Amino acid sequence: CASSRNVRGHQLNGYTF.

This chain connects TRBV5-1 to TRBJ2-1; 9 bases are shared with TRBD2. Germline V gene lookup returns CDR1 SGHRS and CDR2 YFSETQ. V lost 2 bases to trimming and J lost 4 bases; unmatched junction nucleotides: 1. There are 14 residues in the CDR3. The DNA of the CDR3 is TGCGCCAGCAGCTTTAGCGGGAGTTACAATGAGCAGTTCTTC. Its protein is CASSFSGSYNEQFF.